A single sample is the source of the 27 T cell receptor beta chains below, sequenced in a study of breast tumors, draining lymph nodes, adjacent tissues. A single record per CDR3 protein comes from TCRdb applying MiXCR to the multiplex PCR reads. The sample has over 10,000 distinct CDR3 sequences, under 40% seen once. The specimen was breast tumor tissue. The origin of the receptors is a female donor with breast cancer. Some clones in this sample may be carry-over from other donors' samples.

The V and J genes are TRBV7-8 and TRBJ2-5, with D hard to call. V was clipped by 8 bases and J by 0 bases, with 7 bases between them. This CDR3 has 12 residues. Germline V CDR1 and CDR2: SGHVS, FQNEAQ. CDR3 residues: CASGHNQETQYF. The CDR3 bases are TGTGCCAGCGGGCACAACCAAGAGACCCAGTACTTC.

At least ten counts were recorded for this clonotype. The rearrangement joins TRBV2 to TRBJ2-3; the D gene is possibly TRBD2 (5 bases). Trimming removed 6 bases from V and 3 bases from J, with 7 bases in between. The germline CDR1 and CDR2 sequences are SNHLY and FYNNEI. The CDR3 has 12 residues. In DNA, the CDR3 is TGTGCCAGCAGCTCGGGAACAGATACGCAGTATTTT. This gives the protein CASSSGTDTQYF.

The chain recombines TRBV6-1 with TRBJ2-2, with D hard to call. Trimming cost V 4 bases and J 5 bases, with 5 bases left between them. In germline, CDR1 is MNHNS, CDR2 SASEGT. The CDR3 covers 12 residues. The CDR3 loop reads CASSVLTGELFF. The CDR3 DNA follows: TGTGCCAGCAGTGTCCTTACCGGGGAGCTGTTTTTT.

This rearrangement joins TRBV5-1 to TRBJ2-3; no clear D gene. Germline V gene sequence: CDR1 SGHRS, CDR2 YFSETQ. This CDR3 has 14 residues. Deletions cut 0 bases from V and 1 base from J, with 6 bases between. The CDR3 DNA reads TGCGCCAGCAGCTTGGCCACAGGCACAGATACGCAGTATTTT. Amino acid sequence: CASSLATGTDTQYF.

Concerning this clonotype: A much larger clone differs by one base, so this may be a read error. V and J are TRBV3-1 and TRBJ2-3, with TRBD2 matching 11 bases. Germline V lookup: CDR1 LGHDT, CDR2 YNNKEL (reference sequence). This CDR3 is built from 17 residues. CDR3 protein: CASSQGLVAGGVDTRYF. As DNA, the CDR3 is TGTGCCAGCAGCCAAGGGTTGGTAGCGGGGGGGGTAGATACGCGGTATTTT.

This clonotype was counted many times. The chain joins TRBV5-1 to TRBJ2-7, with TRBD1 identical over 7 bases. The germline V gene has CDR1 SGHRS and CDR2 YFSETQ. Trimming removed 4 bases from V and 2 bases from J; junction bases left unmatched: 6. This CDR3 region has 14 residues. The CDR3 reads CASSARDSAYEQYF. The CDR3, as DNA: TGCGCCAGCAGCGCCCGGGACAGCGCCTACGAGCAGTACTTC.

This clonotype was picked up many times. The rearrangement joins TRBV4-2 to TRBJ2-3, with 9 bases matching TRBD2. CDR1 is LGHNA, CDR2 YNFKEQ, per germline. The CDR3 consists of 16 residues. With V trimmed by 1 base and J by 5 bases, 7 bases remained unmatched. CDR3 nucleotide sequence: TGTGCCAGCAGCCAAGGACCAGCGGGGGGAGGAGATACGCAGTATTTT. Its protein product is CASSQGPAGGGDTQYF.

In the case of this clonotype: This may be a read error, as it is one base from a much larger clone. This likely comes from a read error, as the CDR3 has no conserved phenylalanine or tryptophan at its end. The chain is built from TRBV3-1 and TRBJ1-5, with no clear D. Germline V lookup: CDR1 LGHDT, CDR2 YNNKEL (reference sequence). This CDR3 has 19 residues. V was pared by 1 base and J by 0 bases, with 19 bases between. CDR3 bases: TGTGCCAGCAGCCAAGGGTGGGGTATCGGGCGCCATAGCAATCAGCCCCAGCATGTT. Translation gives CASSQGWGIGRHSNQPQHV.

This clonotype was found many times. The V and J genes are TRBV7-8 and TRBJ1-4; D call uncertain. The V gene's germline CDR1 is SGHVS and CDR2 FQNEAQ. CDR3 length: 11 residues. Deletions cut 6 bases from V and 5 bases from J, with 4 bases between. The DNA of the CDR3 is TGTGCCAGCAGTTGGAATGAAAAACTGTTTTTT. Translating it yields CASSWNEKLFF.

This chain links TRBV20-1 with TRBJ2-1; tentatively, D is TRBD2 (5 bases). The germline CDR1 and CDR2 sequences are DFQATT and SNEGSKA (reference sequence). The V and J ends lost 1 base and 3 bases respectively, with 10 bases between them. This CDR3 has 14 amino acids. CDR3 in amino acids: CSARVRGSYNEQFF. CDR3 DNA sequence: TGCAGTGCTAGAGTGCGAGGGAGCTACAATGAGCAGTTCTTC.

The gene calls are TRBV29-1 and TRBJ2-7; perhaps TRBD1 as D (5 bases). Trimming removed 6 bases at V and 3 bases at J, with 9 bases between. The germline V gene has CDR1 SQVTM and CDR2 ANQGSEA. The CDR3 totals 11 residues. The CDR3: CSVPRGYEQYF. CDR3 in DNA: TGCAGCGTACCTAGGGGCTACGAGCAGTACTTC.

The chain carries TRBV5-1 and TRBJ1-1; 9 bases match TRBD1. Germline loops: CDR1 SGHRS, CDR2 YFSETQ. The CDR3 totals 16 residues. After removal of 2 bases from V and 4 bases from J, the junction contained 9 bases not matched to a gene. The CDR3 sequence is CASSFNKGQGGTEAFF. As DNA, the CDR3 is TGCGCCAGCAGCTTCAATAAGGGACAGGGAGGCACTGAAGCTTTCTTT.

The chain has TRBV10-3 and TRBJ2-5, with 9 bases fitting TRBD1. With 4 bases clipped from V and 5 bases from J, the junction kept 2 bases outside the gene matches. The CDR3 runs 13 residues. Germline V gene sequence: CDR1 ENHRY, CDR2 SYGVKD. The CDR3 DNA sequence: TGTGCCATCAGTGGGACAGGGGACGAGACCCAGTACTTC. Translated: CAISGTGDETQYF.

The chain employs TRBV2 and TRBJ2-5; TRBD2 aligns across 9 bases. This CDR3 spans 15 amino acids. V dropped 1 base and J dropped 4; count of bases not matched to a gene: 4. Germline CDR1 is SNHLY and CDR2 is FYNNEI. The CDR3 region has the DNA TGTGCCAGCAGTGAAGAGGGAGCGGGAGGAGAGACCCAGTACTTC. It is translated as CASSEEGAGGETQYF.

This clonotype occurred once. Since a much larger clone is just one base distant, this may be a read error. The chain couples TRBV28 to TRBJ2-1; D is unresolved. This CDR3 region has 15 residues. Germline CDR1 MDHEN, CDR2 SYDVKM. CDR3: CASSSDQSSYNEKFF. Here the CDR3 DNA reads TGTGCCAGCAGTTCGGACCAGAGCTCCTACAATGAGAAGTTCTTC.

The V gene is TRBV10-3, the J gene TRBJ2-7, with D perhaps being TRBD1 or TRBD2 (6 bases each). The CDR3 covers 17 residues. CDR1 is ENHRY, CDR2 SYGVKD, per germline. V was clipped by 0 bases and J by 9 bases, with 24 bases between them. CDR3 sequence: CAISESGAGDSRARQYF. The CDR3 region has the DNA TGTGCCATCAGTGAGTCTGGGGCAGGGGACTCCCGTGCCCGGCAGTACTTC.

The CDR3 protein is CASMHTGELFF. The CDR3 nucleotides are TGTGCCAGCATGCACACCGGGGAGCTGTTTTTT. The V call is TRBV2, the J call TRBJ2-2; the D is unclear. CDR1 is SNHLY and CDR2 is FYNNEI in the germline V gene. The CDR3 loop spans 11 amino acids. V lost 7 bases and J lost 3, with 3 bases in between. The full variable domain, rest sourced from reference TRBV2 and TRBJ2-2, is EPEVTQTPSHQVTQMGQEVILRCVPISNHLYFYWYRQILGQKVEFLVSFYNNEISEKSEIFDDQFSVERPDGSNFTLKIRSTKLEDSAMYFCASMHTGELFFGEGSRLTVL.

This clonotype was recorded at least ten times. This sequence joins TRBV12-3 or TRBV12-4 and TRBJ1-5; 9 positions agree with TRBD1. This CDR3 is 14 amino acids long. J gave up 5 bases and V 6 bases, and 5 bases lay outside the gene matches. CDR3 region: CASSTGGRYQPQHF. CDR3 bases: TGTGCCAGCAGCACAGGGGGCCGGTATCAGCCCCAGCATTTT.

This clonotype was counted many times. The chain is built from TRBV7-2 and TRBJ2-7; D is ambiguous. The CDR3 extends over 13 amino acids. Trimming shortened V by 6 bases and J by 2 bases, and 11 bases separated the two germline ends. Germline CDR1 is SGHTA and CDR2 is FQGNSA. The CDR3 region is CASSESGTYEQYF. The CDR3 coding sequence is TGTGCCAGCAGTGAAAGTGGGACCTACGAGCAGTACTTC.

This clonotype has a count of ten or more. V gene TRBV20-1 combines with J gene TRBJ2-2; 9 bases match TRBD1. Trimming removed 0 bases from V and 6 bases from J; junction bases left unmatched: 2. CDR3 length equals 14 residues. The V gene's germline CDR1 is DFQATT and CDR2 SNEGSKA (reference sequence). The CDR3 DNA follows: TGCAGTGCTAGAGAGGGACAGGGTTCCGGGGAGCTGTTTTTT. This translates into CSAREGQGSGELFF.

Worth noting for this clonotype: This likely comes from a read error, as the CDR3 has no conserved phenylalanine or tryptophan at its end. This CDR3 reads CSARSLAFPYNGQFL. The DNA of the CDR3 is TGCAGTGCTAGGTCATTAGCTTTCCCTTACAATGGGCAGTTCCTC. The J gene is TRBJ2-1, the V gene TRBV20-1; D uncertain. The CDR3 contains 15 residues. Germline-derived CDR1 and CDR2 are DFQATT and SNEGSKA (reference sequence).

This clonotype is medium-sized. The rearrangement joins TRBV5-1 to TRBJ2-7, with 8 bases fitting TRBD1. The CDR3 is made up of 16 amino acids. V lost 0 bases, J lost 4 bases, and 9 bases stayed unmatched. Per the germline V gene, CDR1 is SGHRS and CDR2 is YFSETQ. The CDR3 DNA follows: TGCGCCAGCAGCTTGGCCCCCCGGACAGGGCTGTACGAGCAGTACTTC. Amino acid sequence: CASSLAPRTGLYEQYF.

This clonotype was seen a handful of times. Germline and junction disagree at one end, which may indicate a read error. The rearrangement links TRBV11-1 to TRBJ2-3, with 8 bases fitting TRBD2. This CDR3 has 17 residues. Germline V lookup: CDR1 SGHAT, CDR2 FQDESV (reference sequence). CDR3 region: CASSLGRGAFVTDTRYF. CDR3 DNA sequence: TGTGCCAGCAGCTTGGGGCGGGGGGCTTTCGTCACAGATACGCGGTATTTT. Variable domain in full (rest from reference TRBV11-1 and TRBJ2-3): EAEVAQSPRYKITEKSQAVAFWCDPISGHATLYWYRQILGQGPELLVQFQDESVVDDSQLPKDRFSAERLKGVDSTLKIQPAELGDSAMYLCASSLGRGAFVTDTRYFGPGTRLTVL.

This clonotype showed up many times. The chain carries TRBV5-1 and TRBJ2-2; D is unresolved. Germline CDR1 and CDR2: SGHRS and YFSETQ. V gave up 4 bases and J gave up 2 bases, with 21 bases separating them. The CDR3 contains 18 residues. The CDR3 DNA sequence: TGCGCCAGCAGCCCGGTCGGCTTGCGGCCGAAAAACACCGGGGAGCTGTTTTTT. Protein product: CASSPVGLRPKNTGELFF.

This clonotype was observed at least ten times. The V gene is TRBV28, the J gene TRBJ2-3, with 14 bases lining up with TRBD2. Germline-derived CDR1 and CDR2 are MDHEN and SYDVKM. There are 17 residues in the CDR3. V gave up 6 bases and J gave up 5 bases; unmatched junction bases: 10. Here the CDR3 reads CASSPAPGLAGEDTQYF. The CDR3 DNA is TGTGCCAGCAGCCCGGCTCCGGGACTAGCGGGAGAAGATACGCAGTATTTT.

This clonotype is categorized as medium-sized. The rearrangement joins TRBV7-9 to TRBJ2-3; 8 bases line up with TRBD2. The CDR3 totals 14 residues. The trim removed 7 bases at V and 2 bases at J, leaving 5 bases unmatched. The germline V gene has CDR1 SEHNR and CDR2 FQNEAQ (reference sequence). Written as DNA, the CDR3 is TGTGCCAGCAACTACGGGGGGGTCACAGATACGCAGTATTTT. It encodes CASNYGGVTDTQYF.

This chain uses TRBV20-1 with TRBJ1-5; 7 bases are a match to TRBD1. Germline assignment: CDR1 DFQATT and CDR2 SNEGSKA (reference sequence). Trimming at V came to 3 bases and at J to 0 bases, leaving 2 bases not matched to a gene. The CDR3 covers 14 residues. The CDR3 nucleotides read TGCAGTGCTAGTGGGGACAGTAGCAATCAGCCCCAGCATTTT. This encodes CSASGDSSNQPQHF.